This entry describes one T cell receptor beta chain. Study processing details: By means of reference gene primer amplification, nucleated cell counts were estimated. This table comes from immunoSEQ multiplex PCR, and its TCRdb copy is limited to in-frame clones, with some not included. The DNA was the basis for D and trimming; V, J and clone size are from that table. The repertoire holds about 220,000 clones, with 75% to 85% as singletons. CDR1 is SNHLY and CDR2 is FYNNEI in the germline V gene. The CDR3 is 15 amino acids. The V end lost 5 bases, the J end lost 7 bases, and 15 bases lay between the germline ends. The data belong to a study of blood T cell repertoires in COVID-19.

The sequence was collected from a woman aged 65 to 85 with COVID-19, enrolled during active disease. The chain employs TRBV2 and TRBJ1-6; D call uncertain. Source material: peripheral blood. CDR3 sequence: CASSFSARGNSPLHF. DNA for the CDR3: TGTGCCAGCAGTTTCTCCGCCCGCGGGAATTCACCCCTCCACTTT.